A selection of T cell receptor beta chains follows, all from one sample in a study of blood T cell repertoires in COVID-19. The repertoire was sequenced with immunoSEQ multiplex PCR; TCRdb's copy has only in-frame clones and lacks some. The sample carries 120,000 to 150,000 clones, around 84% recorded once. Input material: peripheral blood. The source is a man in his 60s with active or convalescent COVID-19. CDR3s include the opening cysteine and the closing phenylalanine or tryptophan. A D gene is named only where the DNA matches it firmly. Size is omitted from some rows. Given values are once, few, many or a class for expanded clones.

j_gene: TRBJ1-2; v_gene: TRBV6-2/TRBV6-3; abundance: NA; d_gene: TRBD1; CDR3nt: TGTGCCAGCAGTTCCGCTCGACAGGGTAACTATGGCTACACCTTC; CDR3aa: CASSSARQGNYGYTF
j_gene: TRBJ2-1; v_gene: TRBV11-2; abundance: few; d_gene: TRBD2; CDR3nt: TGTGCCAGCAGCCGTTCCGGGACTAGCGGTAAAGAGTTCTTC; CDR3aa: CASSRSGTSGKEFF
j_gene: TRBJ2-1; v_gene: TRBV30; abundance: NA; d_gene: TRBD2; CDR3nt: TGTGCCTGGACTAGCGGGAGGGCCTCAGGCAATGAGCAGTTCTTC; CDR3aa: CAWTSGRASGNEQFF
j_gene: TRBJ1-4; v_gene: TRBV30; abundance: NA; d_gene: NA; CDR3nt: TGTGCCTGGAGAGACAGCTTTAATGAAAAACTGTTTTTT; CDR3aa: CAWRDSFNEKLFF
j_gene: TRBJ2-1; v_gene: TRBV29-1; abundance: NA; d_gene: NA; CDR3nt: TGCAGCGTTGAAGACGGTAAAGGGGCTAGCGATGAGCAGTTCTTC; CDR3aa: CSVEDGKGASDEQFF
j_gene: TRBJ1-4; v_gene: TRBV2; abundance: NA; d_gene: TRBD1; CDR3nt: TGTGCCAGCAGTGAAGCGAGGACAGGGGGAATTCGGGAAAAACTGTTTTTT; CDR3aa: CASSEARTGGIREKLFF
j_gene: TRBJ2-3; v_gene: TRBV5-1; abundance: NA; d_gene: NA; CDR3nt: TGCGCCAGCAGCGGAGGTAGTTTGCGGGACACAGATACGCAGTATTTT; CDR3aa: CASSGGSLRDTDTQYF
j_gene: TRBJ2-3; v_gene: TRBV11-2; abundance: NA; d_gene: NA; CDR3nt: TGTGCCAGCAGCTCGGGACTTACGCAGTATTTT; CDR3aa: CASSSGLTQYF
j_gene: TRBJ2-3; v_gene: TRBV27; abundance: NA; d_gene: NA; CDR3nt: TGTGCCAGCAGTTTTATAGGAGTAGCGCCTTATAGCACAGATACGCAGTATTTT; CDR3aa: CASSFIGVAPYSTDTQYF
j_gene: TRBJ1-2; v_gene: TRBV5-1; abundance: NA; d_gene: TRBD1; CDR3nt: TGCGCCAGCAGCAGGGACAGGACCTATGGCTACACCTTC; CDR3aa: CASSRDRTYGYTF
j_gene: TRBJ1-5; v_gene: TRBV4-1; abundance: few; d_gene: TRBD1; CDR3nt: TGCGCCAGCAGCCAAGATGGGGACAGGGAATCTGGACAGCCCCAGCATTTT; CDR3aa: CASSQDGDRESGQPQHF
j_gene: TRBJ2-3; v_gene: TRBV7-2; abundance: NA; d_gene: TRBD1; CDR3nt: TGTGCCAGCAGCCCAGGGACAGGGTACACAGATACGCAGTATTTT; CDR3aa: CASSPGTGYTDTQYF
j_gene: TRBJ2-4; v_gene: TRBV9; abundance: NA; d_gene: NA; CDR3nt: TGTGCCAGCAGCGTAGATTATAGCCAAAACATTCAGTACTTC; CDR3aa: CASSVDYSQNIQYF
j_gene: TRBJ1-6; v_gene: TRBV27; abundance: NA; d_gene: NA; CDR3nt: TGTGCCAGCAGTTATCGTCGGGGGAATTCACCCCTCCACTTT; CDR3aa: CASSYRRGNSPLHF
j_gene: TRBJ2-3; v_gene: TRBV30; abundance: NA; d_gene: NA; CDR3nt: TGTGCCTGGAGTGAGGGTCATAAAGAGGGAGGCACAGATACGCAGTATTTT; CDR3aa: CAWSEGHKEGGTDTQYF
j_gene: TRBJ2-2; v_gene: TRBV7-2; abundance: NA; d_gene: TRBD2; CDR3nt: TGTGCCAGCAGCCAACTAGCGGGAGGAACCGGGGAGCTGTTTTTT; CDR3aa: CASSQLAGGTGELFF
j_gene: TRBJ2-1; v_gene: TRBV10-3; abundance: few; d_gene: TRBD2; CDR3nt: TGTGCCATCAGTGAGCCCCGCGCGGGAGGGAACCAGTTCTTC; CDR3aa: CAISEPRAGGNQFF
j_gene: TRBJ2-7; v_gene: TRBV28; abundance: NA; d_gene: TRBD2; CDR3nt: TGTGCCAGCAGTTTACCCCTAGCGGGTTCCTACGAGCAGTACTTC; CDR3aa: CASSLPLAGSYEQYF